The rows below give T cell receptor beta chains drawn from one sample of a study of T cell repertoires in cytomegalovirus infection. Their antigen targets remain unknown. Each CDR3 protein is one row after TCRdb ran MiXCR on the reads. The data show around 800,000 distinct CDR3 sequences, about 30% seen once. The input for sequencing was cultured CD8+ T cells from PBMCs, taken from culture after CMV antigen stimulation. The receptors stem from a human donor in good health (CMV status not recorded). Some clones in this sample may be carry-over from other donors' samples. Each CDR3 is given with its conserved first and last residue. Each record gives: V gene, clone size, J gene, D gene, CDR3 protein, CDR3 DNA. The D gene is left open where the match is weak. Rows give clone size only sometimes, using once, few, many, or a class for an expanded clone.

TRBV29-1	.	TRBJ2-2	TRBD1	CSVEGQGLGTGELFF	TGCAGCGTTGAGGGACAGGGTTTGGGCACCGGGGAGCTGTTTTTT
TRBV5-1	many	TRBJ2-1	TRBD2	CASSPGTSGNNEQFF	TGCGCCAGCAGCCCCGGGACTAGCGGGAACAATGAGCAGTTCTTC
TRBV28	few	TRBJ2-3	.	CASSRRGAKGTDTQYF	TGTGCCAGCAGTCGAAGGGGGGCTAAAGGCACAGATACGCAGTATTTT
TRBV11-2	few	TRBJ2-3	TRBD1	CASEDRITDTQYF	TGTGCCAGTGAGGACAGGATCACAGATACGCAGTATTTT
TRBV27	.	TRBJ1-6	.	CASSLGGAQVSYNSPLHF	TGTGCCAGCAGTTTGGGGGGGGCGCAGGTTTCCTATAATTCACCCCTCCACTTT
TRBV7-9	.	TRBJ1-1	.	CASSLDPRALLNTEAFF	TGTGCCAGCAGCTTAGACCCGCGGGCCTTATTGAACACTGAAGCTTTCTTT
TRBV5-5	few	TRBJ1-1	.	CASSLYGGTNTEAFF	TGTGCCAGCAGCTTGTACGGGGGAACGAACACTGAAGCTTTCTTT
TRBV7-9	many	TRBJ2-7	.	CASSHSDGPQGSYEQYF	TGTGCCAGCAGCCACTCTGATGGGCCCCAGGGGTCCTACGAGCAGTACTTC
TRBV10-1	many	TRBJ2-7	TRBD1	CASSDPGTGGYEQYF	TGCGCCAGCAGTGACCCTGGGACAGGGGGTTACGAGCAGTACTTC
TRBV7-9	few	TRBJ2-7	.	CASSPYRGAGQDYEQYF	TGTGCCAGCAGCCCATATAGGGGGGCGGGGCAGGACTACGAGCAGTACTTC
TRBV4-1	.	TRBJ2-7	TRBD1	CASSFLDREEYEQYF	TGCGCCAGCAGCTTTCTGGACAGGGAAGAGTACGAGCAGTACTTC
TRBV12-3/TRBV12-4	many	TRBJ1-2	.	CASRRRSGYGYTF	TGTGCCAGCAGGCGACGGAGCGGCTATGGCTACACCTTC
TRBV25-1	few	TRBJ2-2	TRBD1	CASSEYFSTGGGTGELFF	TGTGCCAGCAGTGAATATTTCTCGACAGGGGGCGGCACCGGGGAGCTGTTTTTT
TRBV10-3	few	TRBJ1-1	.	CAITGGHTEAFF	TGTGCCATCACGGGGGGCCACACTGAAGCTTTCTTT
TRBV7-6	once	TRBJ2-1	.	CTSSPPGGGEQFF	TGTACCAGCAGCCCCCCGGGGGGCGGTGAGCAGTTCTTC
TRBV7-9	.	TRBJ1-3	.	CASSSPLGTSGNTIYF	TGTGCCAGCAGCTCTCCACTCGGGACCTCTGGAAACACCATATATTTT
TRBV7-2	many	TRBJ2-2	TRBD1	CASSPQGADTGELFF	TGTGCCAGCAGCCCACAGGGGGCGGACACCGGGGAGCTGTTTTTT
TRBV12-5	.	TRBJ2-7	TRBD1	CASGLWREGAEEQYF	TGTGCTAGTGGTTTATGGAGAGAGGGGGCAGAGGAGCAGTACTTC
TRBV6-2/TRBV6-3	.	TRBJ2-1	.	CASSLVPGAFNEQFF	TGTGCCAGCAGCTTGGTTCCAGGGGCATTCAATGAGCAGTTCTTC
TRBV6-2/TRBV6-3	.	TRBJ2-1	.	CASSYGGGGVNEQFF	TGTGCCAGCAGTTACGGGGGGGGCGGGGTTAATGAGCAGTTCTTC
TRBV6-1	few	TRBJ2-7	TRBD1	CASSEGDSIYEQYF	TGTGCCAGCAGTGAAGGGGACAGTATCTACGAGCAGTACTTC
TRBV15	.	TRBJ1-6	.	CATSRFMSSYNSPLHF	TGTGCCACCAGCAGGTTCATGAGCTCCTATAATTCACCCCTCCACTTT
TRBV6-6	.	TRBJ2-2	TRBD1	CASRGTGEQVGELFF	TGTGCCAGCAGGGGGACAGGGGAGCAAGTCGGGGAGCTGTTTTTT
TRBV5-8	.	TRBJ1-1	TRBD1	CASSYRDRIAEAFF	TGTGCCAGCAGCTACCGGGACAGGATCGCTGAAGCTTTCTTT
TRBV7-6	once	TRBJ1-2	.	CVSSTDVLPDGHTF	TGTGTCAGCAGCACCGACGTACTACCGGATGGCCACACCTTC
TRBV2	once	TRBJ2-7	TRBD2	CASSETSGGAYKQYF	TGTGCCAGCAGTGAAACTAGCGGGGGGGCTTACAAGCAGTACTTC
TRBV11-2	.	TRBJ2-3	TRBD2	CASSFWTSGAVFDTQYF	TGTGCCAGCAGCTTCTGGACTAGCGGGGCGGTGTTTGATACGCAGTATTTT
TRBV15	.	TRBJ2-7	.	CATSSGTYEQYF	TGTGCCACCAGCAGCGGTACCTACGAGCAGTACTTC
TRBV5-6	few	TRBJ1-1	.	CASSLAGGWASYKAFF	TGTGCCAGCAGCTTGGCGGGGGGTTGGGCGAGTTATAAAGCTTTCTTT
TRBV4-1	few	TRBJ1-1	.	CASSPSPGRVTEAFF	TGCGCCAGCAGCCCCAGTCCGGGTCGCGTCACTGAAGCTTTCTTT
TRBV6-6	.	TRBJ1-5	.	CASSLTLAGLPGQPQHF	TGTGCCAGCAGTCTAACCCTGGCAGGACTTCCTGGGCAGCCCCAGCATTTT
TRBV6-1	many	TRBJ2-1	.	CATPPSGWVGDNEQFF	TGTGCCACCCCACCTTCAGGATGGGTGGGGGACAATGAGCAGTTCTTC
TRBV27	.	TRBJ2-1	.	CASTDLTGQFNEQFF	TGTGCCAGCACCGACTTGACGGGGCAATTCAATGAGCAGTTCTTC
TRBV4-1	few	TRBJ1-1	.	CASSQAGVATEAFF	TGCGCCAGCAGCCAGGCAGGGGTGGCCACTGAAGCTTTCTTT
TRBV24-1	few	TRBJ2-3	.	CATSDSLAAETSTDTQYF	TGTGCCACCAGTGATTCGCTAGCAGCCGAAACTAGCACAGATACGCAGTATTTT
TRBV13	few	TRBJ2-1	TRBD1	CASSPTPDRGSNEQFF	TGTGCCAGCAGCCCCACTCCAGACAGGGGGTCGAATGAGCAGTTCTTC
TRBV7-9	few	TRBJ1-5	TRBD1	CASSPRGGDRGDQPQHF	TGTGCCAGCAGCCCCCGGGGGGGGGACAGGGGGGATCAGCCCCAGCATTTT
TRBV20-1	few	TRBJ1-6	TRBD1	CSASPQGSNSPLHF	TGCAGTGCTAGTCCACAGGGGAGTAATTCACCCCTCCACTTT
TRBV20-1	.	TRBJ2-1	TRBD2	CSARDKRGGDDEQFF	TGCAGTGCTAGAGATAAGCGGGGGGGCGACGATGAGCAGTTCTTC
TRBV6-6	.	TRBJ2-7	.	CASSYSNGQEYEQYF	TGTGCCAGCAGTTACTCGAATGGACAAGAATACGAGCAGTACTTC
TRBV6-5	.	TRBJ2-3	TRBD2	CASRPGTSDGADTQYF	TGTGCCAGCAGACCCGGGACTAGTGATGGGGCAGATACGCAGTATTTT
TRBV10-3	few	TRBJ2-2	.	CAISEYPLDANTGELFF	TGTGCCATCAGTGAGTACCCTTTAGACGCGAACACCGGGGAGCTGTTTTTT
TRBV7-6	many	TRBJ1-4	TRBD1	CASSLDRQGGEKLFF	TGTGCCAGCAGCTTGGACCGACAGGGCGGGGAAAAACTGTTTTTT
TRBV4-2	once	TRBJ2-7	TRBD1	CASSQDTGAEEQYF	TGTGCCAGCAGCCAAGATACAGGGGCGGAAGAGCAGTACTTC
TRBV27	.	TRBJ2-5	.	CASSPVRANQETQYF	TGTGCCAGCAGTCCCGTAAGAGCGAACCAAGAGACCCAGTACTTC
TRBV10-3	.	TRBJ2-3	.	CAITTGAVTDTQYF	TGTGCCATCACTACGGGGGCGGTCACAGATACGCAGTATTTT
TRBV6-5	few	TRBJ1-5	.	CASSPQGILNQPQHF	TGTGCCAGCAGTCCCCAGGGCATACTCAATCAGCCCCAGCATTTT
TRBV3-1	.	TRBJ1-1	TRBD1	CASSTRQGTRTEAFF	TGTGCCAGCAGCACTCGACAGGGTACTCGGACTGAAGCTTTCTTT
TRBV4-1	few	TRBJ2-5	.	CASSQGTGWEETQYF	TGCGCCAGCAGCCAAGGAACAGGGTGGGAAGAGACCCAGTACTTC
TRBV7-9	few	TRBJ1-1	.	CASSPVILWGNTEAFF	TGTGCCAGCAGCCCCGTGATTTTGTGGGGGAACACTGAAGCTTTCTTT
TRBV6-5	.	TRBJ1-2	TRBD1	CASSYVETGVYGYTF	TGTGCCAGCAGTTACGTTGAGACAGGGGTCTATGGCTACACCTTC
TRBV19	.	TRBJ2-1	.	CASSIETSSRIHLWNEQFF	TGTGCCAGTAGTATAGAGACTTCATCACGGATACATCTGTGGAATGAGCAGTTCTTC
TRBV24-1	few	TRBJ1-2	TRBD1	CATSGGDSYGYTF	TGTGCCACCAGTGGCGGGGACAGCTATGGCTACACCTTC
TRBV20-1	few	TRBJ2-5	TRBD2	CSALPWSGGPRETQYF	TGCAGTGCTCTCCCCTGGAGCGGGGGGCCAAGGGAGACCCAGTACTTC
TRBV29-1	.	TRBJ2-7	.	CSVEVGDYEQYF	TGCAGCGTTGAAGTGGGGGACTACGAGCAGTACTTC
TRBV4-1	.	TRBJ2-1	.	CASSQGVKSYNEQFF	TGCGCCAGCAGCCAAGGGGTAAAGTCCTACAATGAGCAGTTCTTC
TRBV5-5	few	TRBJ1-2	TRBD1	CASSPTPQGVSYGYTF	TGTGCCAGCAGCCCTACCCCCCAGGGGGTAAGCTATGGCTACACCTTC
TRBV5-1	.	TRBJ1-1	.	CAGSLADLNTEAFF	TGCGCCGGCAGCTTGGCTGACCTGAACACTGAAGCTTTCTTT